The 22 T cell receptor beta chains below were found in one sample sequenced in a study of CXCR4 blockade with PD-1 therapy in pancreatic cancer. Some clones are missing from TCRdb's copy, which holds only in-frame ones; the method was immunoSEQ multiplex PCR. The table lists about 5,900 clones, about 40% of them singletons. The sequencing sample was made of tumor tissue. These receptor sequences come from a human donor with pancreatic ductal adenocarcinoma.

This clone was observed a handful of times. The chain carries TRBV18 and TRBJ1-5; no clear D. The CDR3 loop spans 14 amino acids. Trimming stripped 5 bases from V and 2 bases from J, with 10 bases between. Germline V gene data show CDR1 as KGHSH and CDR2 as LQKENI. As DNA, the CDR3 is TGTGCCAGCTCAGAGTTGGTGGGCAATCAGCCCCAGCATTTT. Translating gives CASSELVGNQPQHF.

Of note for this clone: One junction end disagrees with the germline gene, perhaps due to a read error. The chain employs TRBV11-3 and TRBJ2-2, with 8 bases that match TRBD1. Germline V CDR1 and CDR2: SGHNT, YENEEA. The CDR3 consists of 15 residues. The CDR3 loop is CASSPGTGGTGELFF. CDR3 nucleotide sequence: TGTGCTAGCAGCCCCGGGACAGGAGGCACCGGGGAGCTGTTTTTT. Based on the CDR3 plus reference TRBV11-3 and TRBJ2-2, the full variable domain is EAGVVQSPRYKIIEKKQPVAFWCNPISGHNTLYWYLQNLGQGPELLIRYENEEAVDDSQLPKDRFSAERLKGVDSTLKIQPAELGDSAVYLCASSPGTGGTGELFFGEGSRLTVL.

This clone was counted only a few times. The chain carries TRBV9 and TRBJ1-1, with TRBD1 matching over 8 bases. V dropped 6 bases and J dropped 0; count of bases not matched to a gene: 4. CDR1 and CDR2 (germline): SGDLS, YYNGEE. The CDR3 has 14 amino acids. Written as DNA, the CDR3 is TGTGCCAGCATTAGACAGGGGATGAACACTGAAGCTTTCTTT. The encoded protein is CASIRQGMNTEAFF. Full variable domain (outside the CDR3, taken from reference TRBV9 and TRBJ1-1): DSGVTQTPKHLITATGQRVTLRCSPRSGDLSVYWYQQSLDQGLQFLIQYYNGEERAKGNILERFSAQQFPDLHSELNLSSLELGDSALYFCASIRQGMNTEAFFGQGTRLTVV.

This chain connects TRBV9 to TRBJ1-1, with TRBD1 matching 7 bases. V lost 3 bases to trimming and J lost 6 bases; unmatched junction nucleotides: 5. The CDR3 totals 13 residues. Looked up from germline, CDR1 is SGDLS and CDR2 is YYNGEE. Here the CDR3 reads CASSATGKAEAFF. In DNA form, the CDR3 reads TGTGCCAGCAGCGCGACAGGGAAGGCTGAAGCTTTCTTT.

This clone counts as large (0.1 to 1%). V and J are TRBV11-3 and TRBJ2-7, with TRBD2 as a possible D gene (6 bases). This CDR3 has 15 residues. Germline CDR1 is SGHNT and CDR2 is YENEEA. V was shortened by 3 bases and J by 4 bases, with 16 bases between the two germline ends. CDR3 amino acids: CASSLVPGEDYEQYF. As DNA, the CDR3 is TGTGCCAGCAGCTTGGTCCCGGGGGAAGATTACGAGCAGTACTTC. The variable domain in full, completed from reference TRBV11-3 and TRBJ2-7, reads EAGVVQSPRYKIIEKKQPVAFWCNPISGHNTLYWYLQNLGQGPELLIRYENEEAVDDSQLPKDRFSAERLKGVDSTLKIQPAELGDSAVYLCASSLVPGEDYEQYFGPGTRLTVT.

The table lists this clone with a count of one. The chain has TRBV28 and TRBJ2-5; D may correspond to TRBD1 or TRBD2 (6 bases each). This CDR3 contains 13 residues. The V end was cut by 5 bases, the J end by 4 bases, with 11 bases between. Looked up from germline, CDR1 is MDHEN and CDR2 is SYDVKM. The CDR3 nucleotides are TGTGCCAGCAGTGTTGGGGGGCGAGAGACCCAGTACTTC. Translating gives CASSVGGRETQYF.

The J gene is TRBJ1-3, the V gene TRBV19; D is unclear. Trimming removed 7 bases at V and 0 bases at J, with 10 bases between. The CDR3 has 14 amino acids. In germline, CDR1 is LNHDA, CDR2 SQIVND (reference sequence). CDR3 sequence: CASTERPSGNTIYF. The CDR3 DNA follows: TGTGCCAGTACCGAGAGGCCCTCTGGAAACACCATATATTTT.

The rearrangement links TRBV14 to TRBJ2-7; D gene uncertain. Looked up from germline, CDR1 is SGHDN and CDR2 is FVKESK. The CDR3 contains 14 residues. The ends were cut back, 0 bases at V and 5 bases at J, with 11 bases in the middle. The CDR3: CASSQDYREHEQYF. The CDR3 nucleotides read TGTGCCAGCAGCCAAGATTATAGGGAACACGAGCAGTACTTC.

In its sample, this clone was seen a few times. The chain combines TRBV29-1 with TRBJ2-5; 8 nucleotides align to TRBD1. CDR1 and CDR2 from the germline V gene are SQVTM and ANQGSEA. V dropped 0 bases and J dropped 5; count of bases not matched to a gene: 5. The CDR3 runs 14 residues. The chain's CDR3 is CSVEDWTGRETQYF. In DNA form, the CDR3 reads TGCAGCGTTGAAGATTGGACAGGGCGTGAGACCCAGTACTTC.

This clone has a handful of counts. CDR3: CASSQDKTSGRSEQYF. CDR3 bases: TGCGCCAGCAGCCAAGATAAGACTAGCGGGAGGAGCGAGCAGTACTTC. This chain joins TRBV4-1 and TRBJ2-7; 13 bases line up with TRBD2. Losses at the gene ends were 0 bases for V and 6 bases for J; bases not matched to a gene: 5. This CDR3 has 16 residues. CDR1 is MGHRA and CDR2 is YSYEKL in the germline V gene.

This chain links TRBV28 with TRBJ2-7; TRBD1 aligns across 9 bases. Germline V gene data show CDR1 as MDHEN and CDR2 as SYDVKM. The CDR3 loop spans 15 amino acids. V lost 3 bases, J lost 8 bases, and 11 bases stayed unmatched. The CDR3 bases are TGTGCCAGCAGTTTCGACCCGGGACAGGGAATGAAGCAGTACTTC. Amino acid sequence: CASSFDPGQGMKQYF.

This sequence joins TRBV28 and TRBJ2-3; 12 nucleotides agree with TRBD1. V lost 3 bases and J lost 2; bases outside the gene matches: 0. Germline values: CDR1 MDHEN, CDR2 SYDVKM. This CDR3 spans 15 amino acids. CDR3 sequence (DNA): TGTGCCAGCAGTTTGGGACAGGGGGCCACAGATACGCAGTATTTT. Its translation: CASSLGQGATDTQYF.

This clone was seen a single time. In DNA, the CDR3 is TGTGCCAGCAGTTCGGCAGGATCTGGGGCCAACGTCCTGACTTTC. The encoded protein is CASSSAGSGANVLTF. The chain couples TRBV28 to TRBJ2-6; D is uncertain. Between the trimmed V and J ends, which lost 4 bases and 1 base, there was a span of 8 bases. Germline V gives CDR1 MDHEN, CDR2 SYDVKM. The CDR3 consists of 15 residues.

The J gene is TRBJ1-4, the V gene TRBV15; the D is unclear. The CDR3 length is 16 residues. Trimming removed 0 bases at V and 8 bases at J, with 16 bases between. Germline CDR1 and CDR2: LNHNV and YYDKDF (reference sequence). This chain's CDR3 is CATSRDFQGGREKLFF. CDR3 coding DNA: TGTGCCACCAGCAGAGATTTTCAAGGTGGTCGAGAAAAACTGTTTTTT.

The V call is TRBV4-1, the J call TRBJ2-7; the D gene could be TRBD1 or TRBD2 (5 bases each). This CDR3 has 17 residues. In germline, CDR1 is MGHRA, CDR2 YSYEKL. V dropped 0 bases and J dropped 4 bases, with 19 bases sitting between them. The CDR3 DNA sequence: TGCGCCAGCAGCCAAGATCCCCCGGGGCCCTGGGCTTACGAGCAGTACTTC. Protein product: CASSQDPPGPWAYEQYF.

V is TRBV15 and J is TRBJ2-5; D is perhaps TRBD2 (5 bases). This CDR3 has 14 amino acids. CDR1 LNHNV and CDR2 YYDKDF come from the germline V gene (reference sequence). V was shortened by 1 base and J by 5 bases, with 11 bases between the two germline ends. CDR3 sequence (DNA): TGTGCCACCAGCAGAGGATCGCCGGGGGAGACCCAGTACTTC. It translates to CATSRGSPGETQYF.

The sample holds many counts of this clone. The J gene is TRBJ2-5, the V gene TRBV11-3; D is undetermined. Germline V gene sequence: CDR1 SGHNT, CDR2 YENEEA. With 3 bases removed from V and 2 bases from J, the gap between germline ends came to 10 bases. The CDR3 length is 14 residues. CDR3 loop: CASSLGYSQETQYF. The CDR3 DNA follows: TGTGCCAGCAGCTTGGGATACTCGCAAGAGACCCAGTACTTC.

The chain is built from TRBV28 and TRBJ2-5; D tentatively fits TRBD1 or TRBD2 (5 bases each). CDR3 length: 16 amino acids. Germline values: CDR1 MDHEN, CDR2 SYDVKM. Deletions cut 5 bases from V and 5 bases from J, with 21 bases between. CDR3 nucleotide sequence: TGTGCCAGCAGTCCCTCGGGGACCCCCCGAGGGGAGACCCAGTACTTC. Encoded protein: CASSPSGTPRGETQYF.

Partial CDR3 DNA: TGTGCCAGCAGCTTAGACCTAGGGGGCCTCTCCTACAATGAGCAGTTC. This encodes CASSLDLGGLSYNEQF. From start to end, the CDR3 is CASSLDLGGLSYNEQFF. The chain couples TRBV11-3 to TRBJ2-1; 7 bases align to TRBD1. The read finishes 1 residue shy of the CDR3 end, and the germline J gene is used to complete it. The ends lost 0 bases at V and 0 bases at J; junction bases unmatched: 5. Germline V gene data show CDR1 as SGHNT and CDR2 as YENEEA. This CDR3 has 17 amino acids.

This clone was found a few times. The rearrangement uses TRBV28 and TRBJ2-5; maybe TRBD2 (5 bases). V lost 5 bases to trimming and J lost 5 bases, with 15 bases between them. Germline-derived CDR1 and CDR2 are MDHEN and SYDVKM. The CDR3 totals 14 residues. CDR3 sequence reads: CASSGEGRRETQYF. In DNA form, the CDR3 reads TGTGCCAGCAGTGGTGAGGGTAGAAGGGAGACCCAGTACTTC.

This clone was seen only a few times. This chain joins TRBV29-1 and TRBJ2-5; maybe TRBD1 (5 bases). V dropped 7 bases and J dropped 4 bases, with 13 bases sitting between them. The CDR3 is 12 amino acids. In germline, CDR1 is SQVTM, CDR2 ANQGSEA. CDR3 loop: CSGGDPGETQYF. In DNA, the CDR3 is TGCAGCGGGGGCGACCCGGGAGAGACCCAGTACTTC. Variable domain in full (rest from reference TRBV29-1 and TRBJ2-5): SAVISQKPSRDICQRGTSLTIQCQVDSQVTMMFWYRQQPGQSLTLIATANQGSEATYESGFVIDKFPISRPNLTFSTLTVSNMSPEDSSIYLCSGGDPGETQYFGPGTRLLVL.

The sample holds a few counts of this clone. The rearrangement joins TRBV6-8 to TRBJ2-5, with a possible D match to TRBD1 (5 bases). The CDR3 is made up of 12 amino acids. Germline CDR1 reads MNHGY; CDR2 reads SAAAGT. Trimming removed 6 bases at V and 1 base at J, with 6 bases between. The CDR3: CASRDSQETQYF. The CDR3 DNA reads TGTGCCAGCAGAGACAGCCAAGAGACCCAGTACTTC.